This T cell receptor (beta chain) stems from a study of T cell repertoires in cytomegalovirus infection. Study background: Matching HLA type and CMV infection were both indicated by public TCR beta signatures.

One entry per CDR3 protein results from TCRdb running MiXCR on the reads. This table has about 440,000 distinct CDR3 sequences, about 33% appearing once. As for this clonotype: Antigen: not known. Relative to the germline gene, one junction end is altered; a read error may explain this.

Germline loops: CDR1 SEHNR, CDR2 FQNEAQ (reference sequence). The CDR3 consists of 13 residues. Study results and limitations: CMV carriers with the relevant HLA were identified by cumulative public TCR beta family frequency.

The V and J genes are TRBV7-9 and TRBJ1-2; tentatively, D is TRBD1 (5 bases). This clonotype was sampled from a human donor in good health (CMV status not recorded). Some clones in this sample may be carry-over from other donors' samples. Sequenced input: PBMCs. Here the CDR3 reads CASSSRQFYGYPF. The DNA of the CDR3 is TGTGCCAGCAGCTCTCGACAGTTCTATGGCTACCCCTTC. The variable domain in full, with the rest retrieved from reference TRBV7-9 and TRBJ1-2, is DTGVSQNPRHKITKRGQNVTFRCDPISEHNRLYWYRQTLGQGPEFLTYFQNEAQLEKSRLLSDRFSAERPKGSFSTLEIQRTEQGDSAMYLCASSSRQFYGYPFGSGTRLTVV.